This T cell receptor beta chain emerged from a study of T cell responses to AZD1222 COVID-19 vaccine. Notes on the study in general: There were vaccine-associated CD4 TCRs across spike, dominant at 160-218 and 743-854. Elevations in Spike-specific TCR breadth and depth followed administration of two AZD1222 doses. Among those given AZD1222, only 5 to 7 were seropositive at baseline. Unmutated variant regions are reportedly targeted by nearly half of spike-specific TCRs.

Only in-frame clones appear in the TCRdb table, and some are missing; sequencing was by immunoSEQ multiplex PCR. The data hold over 150,000 clones, with over 80% observed a single time. For this clone: What it binds is not known.

V was clipped by 7 bases and J by 5 bases; unmatched bases: 5. Germline V CDR1 and CDR2: SQVTM, ANQGSEA. The CDR3 is 12 amino acids. The source material was peripheral blood, sampled on day 0 of AZD1222 vaccination. The chain employs TRBV29-1 and TRBJ2-1, with 7 positions matching TRBD1. The receptor comes from an adult in good health. The DNA of the CDR3 is TGCAGCGGCCGGGACAGTAACAATGAGCAGTTCTTC. Translating gives CSGRDSNNEQFF.